Shown below are 15 T cell receptor beta chains from a single sample sequenced in a study of blood T cell repertoires in COVID-19. The protocol was immunoSEQ multiplex PCR, while the TCRdb copy is restricted to in-frame clones and leaves out a portion. This table has 100,000 to 150,000 clones, 85% to 90% appearing once. Sequencing was carried out using peripheral blood. Receptors originate from a man in his sixties with COVID-19, enrolled during active disease.

This chain connects TRBV19 to TRBJ2-2; TRBD1 matches 7 bases. The junction had 6 bases not matched to a gene; V was cut back by 4 bases and J by 4 bases. Germline values: CDR1 LNHDA, CDR2 SQIVND (reference sequence). The CDR3 has 15 residues. The CDR3 nucleotides are TGTGCCAGTAGTACAGGGGGAACGGGCACCGGGGAGCTGTTTTTT. It codes for CASSTGGTGTGELFF.

This chain uses TRBV7-8 with TRBJ1-5; TRBD1 might be the D (6 bases). Trimming cost V 4 bases and J 4 bases, with 11 bases left between them. The CDR3 has 14 residues. The germline V gene encodes CDR1 SGHVS and CDR2 FQNEAQ. CDR3 nucleotide sequence: TGTGCCAGCAGCTCCGGACAGCCGAATCAGCCCCAGCATTTT. This encodes CASSSGQPNQPQHF. The full variable domain, rest sourced from reference TRBV7-8 and TRBJ1-5, is GAGVSQSPRYKVAKRGQDVALRCDPISGHVSLFWYQQALGQGPEFLTYFQNEAQLDKSGLPSDRFFAERPEGSVSTLKIQRTQQEDSAVYLCASSSGQPNQPQHFGDGTRLSIL.

The rearrangement links TRBV19 to TRBJ2-5; 7 nucleotides line up with TRBD2. The CDR3 spans 15 residues. Losses at the gene ends were 8 bases for V and 1 base for J; bases not matched to a gene: 10. The germline V gene has CDR1 LNHDA and CDR2 SQIVND (reference sequence). CDR3 protein: CASRSLAEGQETQYF. CDR3 DNA: TGTGCCAGTCGATCCCTAGCGGAGGGCCAAGAGACCCAGTACTTC.

The chain links TRBV25-1 to TRBJ2-7, with 7 bases that match TRBD1. From germline, CDR1 is MGHDK and CDR2 SYGVNS. The V segment lost 5 bases and the J segment 2 bases; nucleotides outside the gene matches: 6. The CDR3 covers 14 residues. CDR3 DNA sequence: TGTGCCAGCAGTCCCGGGACAGCGACCTACGAGCAGTACTTC. Translating gives CASSPGTATYEQYF.

The gene calls are TRBV7-2 and TRBJ1-5; no clear D. CDR3 length equals 13 residues. Trimming took off 5 bases at V and 2 bases at J, with 7 bases between the two ends. Germline V gives CDR1 SGHTA, CDR2 FQGNSA. This CDR3 reads CASSPGGNQPQHF. The CDR3 DNA reads as TGTGCCAGCAGCCCCGGGGGCAATCAGCCCCAGCATTTT.

The rearrangement joins TRBV30 to TRBJ1-6, with D possibly matching TRBD1 (6 bases). V gave up 0 bases and J gave up 10 bases, with 31 bases separating them. CDR3 size: 20 residues. Germline V gene data show CDR1 as GTSNPN and CDR2 as SVGIG (reference sequence). The CDR3 nucleotides are TGTGCCTGGAGTGTACGGGGACAATTTCGTTTAGGTCGAGGGGAATCACCCCTCCACTTT. Its protein is CAWSVRGQFRLGRGESPLHF.

This rearrangement joins TRBV28 to TRBJ2-7; TRBD1 matches 7 bases. This CDR3 spans 15 amino acids. V gave up 5 bases and J gave up 7 bases; unmatched junction bases: 14. Looked up from germline, CDR1 is MDHEN and CDR2 is SYDVKM. The CDR3 DNA reads as TGTGCCAGCAGTACCTACCAAGCGACAGGGAAGGAGCAGTACTTC. It yields the protein CASSTYQATGKEQYF.

The chain recombines TRBV28 with TRBJ2-3, with 7 bases identical to TRBD1. Trimming took 4 bases from V and 2 from J; bases not matched to a gene: 3. CDR3 length: 14 residues. Looked up from germline, CDR1 is MDHEN and CDR2 is SYDVKM. The chain's CDR3 is CASSWDSHTDTQYF. In DNA, the CDR3 is TGTGCCAGCAGTTGGGACAGCCACACAGATACGCAGTATTTT.

This chain links TRBV10-2 with TRBJ2-5, with D perhaps matching TRBD2 (6 bases). V was cut by 8 bases and J by 4 bases, with 14 bases left in between. The CDR3 loop spans 13 amino acids. Germline CDR1 reads WSHSY; CDR2 reads SAAADI. CDR3: CASGVGGGETQYF. The CDR3 DNA reads TGCGCCAGCGGGGTCGGGGGAGGAGAGACCCAGTACTTC.

This clone was detected once. J is TRBJ1-5 and V is TRBV28, with 7 bases identical to TRBD1. The CDR3 spans 14 residues. CDR1 and CDR2 from the germline V gene are MDHEN and SYDVKM. V lost 6 bases and J lost 9; bases outside the gene matches: 11. For the CDR3, the DNA is TGTGCCAGCAGACTACAGGGGAACCTCCGGCCCCAGCATTTT. As protein: CASRLQGNLRPQHF.

CDR3 nucleotides: TGTGCCAGTACCTGGGACACTGGAAACTATGGCTACACCTTC. Amino acid sequence: CASTWDTGNYGYTF. This chain joins TRBV19 and TRBJ1-2, with a tentative D call TRBD1 (6 bases). The V end lost 7 bases, the J end lost 2 bases, and 14 bases lay between the germline ends. The CDR3 length is 14 residues. Germline V gene sequence: CDR1 LNHDA, CDR2 SQIVND (reference sequence).

The chain employs TRBV19 and TRBJ1-2; 7 bases fit TRBD1. This CDR3 contains 15 residues. Germline CDR1 LNHDA, CDR2 SQIVND (reference sequence). Trimming removed 3 bases from V and 4 bases from J; junction bases left unmatched: 8. The CDR3: CASSITGTVSYGYTF. The CDR3 nucleotides read TGTGCCAGTAGTATTACTGGGACAGTCTCCTATGGCTACACCTTC.

The table lists this clone with a count of one. The chain combines TRBV5-1 with TRBJ1-4, with 8 bases identical to TRBD1. The V and J ends lost 1 base and 7 bases, in that order; junction bases with no gene match: 3. The CDR3 covers 14 residues. Germline V gene lookup returns CDR1 SGHRS and CDR2 YFSETQ. The CDR3, as DNA: TGCGCCAGCAGCTTGTCAGGGACAGGTGAAAAACTGTTTTTT. Protein: CASSLSGTGEKLFF.

This clone has a handful of counts. This rearrangement joins TRBV3-1 (or the pseudogene TRBV3-2) to TRBJ1-3; possibly TRBD1 for D (5 bases). The CDR3 sequence is 16 residues long. The V end was cut by 1 base, the J end by 1 base, with 11 bases between. Germline V CDR1 and CDR2: LGHDT, YNNKEL (reference sequence). The DNA for the CDR3 is TGTGCCAGCAGCCAAGTGGGAGGGGTATCTGGAAACACCATATATTTT. It translates to CASSQVGGVSGNTIYF.

The chain is built from TRBV6-5 and TRBJ1-4; TRBD1 is a possible D gene (6 bases). The V gene's germline CDR1 is MNHEY and CDR2 SVGAGI. The CDR3 totals 14 residues. The V end lost 6 bases, the J end lost 8 bases, and 16 bases lay between the germline ends. Here the CDR3 reads CASSLDPGGEKLFF. For the CDR3, the DNA is TGTGCCAGCAGCCTGGACCCTGGGGGCGAAAAACTGTTTTTT.